Given below is one TCR beta chain in context. Profiling relied on immunoSEQ multiplex PCR, and the TCRdb table lists in-frame clones only, not all of them. This table holds approximately 30,000 clones, over 80% found once. V lost 7 bases, J lost 5 bases, and 12 bases lay in between. From germline, CDR1 is MRHNA and CDR2 SNTAGT. This CDR3 is 12 amino acids long. The data stem from a study of OX40 agonist ivuxolimab in advanced cancers. The chain links TRBV6-4 to TRBJ2-7, with D unresolved. The sample in question was CD4+ or CD8+ T cells sorted from blood, obtained in a trial of the OX40 agonist ivuxolimab. The sequence came from an adult with an advanced solid tumor such as melanoma, head and neck, liver or kidney cancer. The CDR3 nucleotides read TGTGCCAGCACCCCCCCCAGGAACGAGCAGTACTTC. This sequence encodes CASTPPRNEQYF.